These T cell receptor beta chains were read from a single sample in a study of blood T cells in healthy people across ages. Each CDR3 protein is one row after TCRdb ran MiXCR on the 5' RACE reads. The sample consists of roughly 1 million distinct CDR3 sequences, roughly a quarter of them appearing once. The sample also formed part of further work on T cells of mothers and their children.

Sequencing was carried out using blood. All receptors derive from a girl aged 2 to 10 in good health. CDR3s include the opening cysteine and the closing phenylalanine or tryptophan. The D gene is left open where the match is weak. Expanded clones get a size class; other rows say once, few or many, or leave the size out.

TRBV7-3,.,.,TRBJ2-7,TGTGCCAGCAGCCGCGCCGGTCGAGCCAATCTTTCCTACGAGCAGTACTTC,CASSRAGRANLSYEQYF
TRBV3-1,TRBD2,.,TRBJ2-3,TGTGCCAGCAGCCAAGCTATTAGCGGGGTGGATATGCAGTATTTT,CASSQAISGVDMQYF
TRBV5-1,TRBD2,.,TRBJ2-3,TGCGCCAGCAGCAACGGACTAGATTCAGATACGCAGTATTTT,CASSNGLDSDTQYF
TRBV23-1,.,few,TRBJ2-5,TGCGCCAGCAGCCCAGTGGGCAGGGGGGCCCAAGAGACCCAGTACTTC,CASSPVGRGAQETQYF
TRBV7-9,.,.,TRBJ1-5,TGTGCCAGCAGCTTAGAAAACGGGCAGCCCCAGCATTTT,CASSLENGQPQHF
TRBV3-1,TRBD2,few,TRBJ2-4,TGTGCCAGCAGCCAAGACGGCGGGGGGGCCAAAAACATTCAGTACTTC,CASSQDGGGAKNIQYF
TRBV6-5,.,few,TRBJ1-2,TGTGCCAGCTGGGCTTTCTACGGAGGAGTGTGGGGCTACACCTTC,CASWAFYGGVWGYTF
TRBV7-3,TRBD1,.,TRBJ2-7,TGTGCCAGCAGCGCAATGAGGGGACAGAACGACGAGCAGTACTTC,CASSAMRGQNDEQYF
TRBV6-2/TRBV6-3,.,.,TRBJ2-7,TGTGCCAGCACCGCTAGACTAGGGTTGGACGAGCAGTACTTC,CASTARLGLDEQYF
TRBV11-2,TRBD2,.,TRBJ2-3,TGTGCCAGCAGCTTAGTTGGCGGGGGGATCACAGATACGCAGTATTTT,CASSLVGGGITDTQYF
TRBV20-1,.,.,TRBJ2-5,TGCAGTGCTCAACGAGGGGAAGAGACCCAGTACTTC,CSAQRGEETQYF
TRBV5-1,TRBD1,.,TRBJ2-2,TGCGCCAGCGAGGGGACAGGGACCGGGGAGCTGTTTTTT,CASEGTGTGELFF
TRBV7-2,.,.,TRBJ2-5,TGTGCCAGCAGCTTGGCCCTGGGGCGTGCGGAGGGCCAAGAGACCCAGTACTTC,CASSLALGRAEGQETQYF
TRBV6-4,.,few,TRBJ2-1,TGTGCCAGCAGTGACTCGCCTAGCTCCTACAATGAGCAGTTCTTC,CASSDSPSSYNEQFF
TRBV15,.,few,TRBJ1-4,TGTGCCACCTCTTCAGGGGCCACTAATGAAAAACTGTTTTTT,CATSSGATNEKLFF
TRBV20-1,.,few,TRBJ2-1,TGCAGTGCTAGAGGACTAGGCGCTGGGGACGAGCAGTTCTTC,CSARGLGAGDEQFF
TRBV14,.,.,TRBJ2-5,TGTGCCAGCAGCGGGCGCGGAGTGGTATCTCAAGAGACCCAGTACTTC,CASSGRGVVSQETQYF
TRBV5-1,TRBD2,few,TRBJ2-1,TGCGCCAGCAGCAGAGCGGGGGGGCCTTTTAATGAGCAGTTCTTC,CASSRAGGPFNEQFF
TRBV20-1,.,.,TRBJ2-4,TGCAGTGCTAGAGATGTAGGCGGGAAGGAAAACATTCAGTACTTC,CSARDVGGKENIQYF
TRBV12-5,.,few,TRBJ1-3,TGTGCTAGTGCCCCCGGGATCCTGACTGGAAACACCATATATTTT,CASAPGILTGNTIYF
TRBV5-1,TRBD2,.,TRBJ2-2,TGCGCCAGCAGCCTGTCCACTAGCGGGAGGCTGAACACCGGGGAGCTGTTTTTT,CASSLSTSGRLNTGELFF
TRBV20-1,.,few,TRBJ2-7,TGCAGTACCTACGGGACCTCCTACTACGAGCAGTACTTC,CSTYGTSYYEQYF
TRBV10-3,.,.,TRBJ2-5,TGTGTCATCAGCGGCGGATCGGAGACCCAGTACTTC,CVISGGSETQYF
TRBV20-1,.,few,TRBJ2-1,TGCAGTGCTGGAGCGTGGGATGAGCAGTTCTTC,CSAGAWDEQFF
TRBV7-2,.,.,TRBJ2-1,TGTGCCAGCGGGGTCCCAAGCTCCTACAATGAGCAGTTCTTC,CASGVPSSYNEQFF
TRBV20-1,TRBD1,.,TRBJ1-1,TGCAGTGCTAGACCTGACAGGGCACCTGAAGCTTTCTTT,CSARPDRAPEAFF
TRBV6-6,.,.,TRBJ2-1,TGTGCCAGCAGTTATACCCGGGACCCCCTTGATGAGCAGTTCTTC,CASSYTRDPLDEQFF
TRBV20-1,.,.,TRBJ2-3,TGCAGTGCTAGAGAACCCTCTAACCGTCTCAGCACAGATACGCAGTATTTT,CSAREPSNRLSTDTQYF
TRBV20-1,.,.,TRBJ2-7,TGCAGTGCTAGAGGTCATAGCTCCTACGAGCAGTACTTC,CSARGHSSYEQYF
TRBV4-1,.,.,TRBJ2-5,TGCGCCAGCAGCCCTGGCGCTGAGGACCAAGAGACCCAGTACTTC,CASSPGAEDQETQYF
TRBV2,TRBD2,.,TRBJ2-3,TGTGCCAGCAGTGATTTTAGCGGGAGCGTCGCAGATACGCAGTATTTT,CASSDFSGSVADTQYF
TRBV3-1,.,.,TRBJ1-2,TGTGCCAGCTTAAGGAAAGGGGGCTACACCTTC,CASLRKGGYTF
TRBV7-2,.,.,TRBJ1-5,TGTGCCAGCAGCTTAGCAGGGGAACAGCCCCAGCATTTT,CASSLAGEQPQHF
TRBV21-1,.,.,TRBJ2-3,TGTGCCAGCAGCAAACTGGGATCCTGCACAGATACGCAGTATTTT,CASSKLGSCTDTQYF
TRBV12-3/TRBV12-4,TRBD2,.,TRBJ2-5,TGTGCCAGCAGCCCTCCCAGCGGGAGTAGAACCCACCAAGAGACCCAGTACTTC,CASSPPSGSRTHQETQYF
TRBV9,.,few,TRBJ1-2,TGTGCCAACAGCGTAAGCCATGGCTACACCTTC,CANSVSHGYTF
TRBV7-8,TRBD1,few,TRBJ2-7,TGTGCCAGCAGCCCTGGACAGGGACCGTCCTACGAGCAGTACTTC,CASSPGQGPSYEQYF
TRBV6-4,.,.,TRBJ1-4,TGTGCCAGACCAGGATCTTCTGGATGCGAAAAACTGTTTTTT,CARPGSSGCEKLFF
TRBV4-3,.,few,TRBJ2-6,TGCGCCAGCAGCCAAGATAAGTCTATCTCTGGGGCCAACGTCCTGACTTTC,CASSQDKSISGANVLTF
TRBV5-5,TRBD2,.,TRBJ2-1,TGTGCCAGCAGCTTGATTTACGGCGGGAGGACGAGCTCCTACAATGAGCAGTTCTTC,CASSLIYGGRTSSYNEQFF
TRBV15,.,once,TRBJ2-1,TGTGCCACCAGCAGATCCCGGGCTTACAATGAGCAGTTCTTC,CATSRSRAYNEQFF
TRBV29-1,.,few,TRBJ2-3,TGCAGCATTTCCGCCCTACATCCCCCCACAGATACGCAGTATTTT,CSISALHPPTDTQYF
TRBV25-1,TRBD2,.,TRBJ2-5,TGTGCCAGCACCGGATGGTTTGGACTAGCGGAACAAGAGACCCAGTACTTC,CASTGWFGLAEQETQYF
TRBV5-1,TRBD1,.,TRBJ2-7,TGCGCCAGCAGCCTTGGACAGGGGACTGAAGAGCAGTACTTC,CASSLGQGTEEQYF
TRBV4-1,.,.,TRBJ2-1,TGCGCCAGCAGCCAACTCCTACTAGTTTTCAATGAGCAGTTCTTC,CASSQLLLVFNEQFF
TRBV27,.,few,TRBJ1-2,TGTGCCAGCAGTTTGTGGGGCCCAAATCCTAACTATGGCCACACCTTC,CASSLWGPNPNYGHTF
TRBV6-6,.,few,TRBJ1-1,TGTGCCAGCAGCCGACCTCCGATCGACGAAGCTTTCTTT,CASSRPPIDEAFF
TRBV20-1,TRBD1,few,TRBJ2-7,TGCAGTGCTAGAGATGTCGGGACAGCCTCCTACGAGCAGTACTTC,CSARDVGTASYEQYF